This T cell receptor (beta chain) was recorded in a study of CD8 T cells in ankylosing spondylitis. Study observations and caveats: Past studies reported some motif variants in reactive arthritis synovial fluid and blood. Among TCR beta sequences, a motif of about 8 highly homologous variants appeared characteristic of ankylosing spondylitis blood.

The CDR3 totals 17 residues. V dropped 5 bases and J dropped 7; count of bases not matched to a gene: 13. Germline V gene data show CDR1 as MNHEY and CDR2 as SMNVEV (reference sequence). MiXCR, run by TCRdb on the 5' RACE reads, gives a single entry per CDR3 protein. Counted here are 210,000 or so distinct CDR3 sequences, roughly 8% occurring once; the ten biggest clones make up 4.5% to 5%. There are many counts of this clonotype. Antigen specificity is unknown. This receptor was obtained from a female donor with ankylosing spondylitis or in good health (not recorded which). The material sequenced was blood, either unsorted or a sorted T cell fraction (not recorded which). The chain uses TRBV27 and TRBJ1-6; 8 positions agree with TRBD1. The CDR3 is CASSARQGTYENSPLHF. The CDR3 coding sequence is TGTGCCAGCAGTGCCCGACAGGGGACGTATGAGAATTCACCCCTCCACTTT.